Below, one TCR beta chain is given with its context. Its antigen is currently unknown. J gave up 5 bases and V 5 bases, and 9 bases lay outside the gene matches. This CDR3 is 15 amino acids long. The germline CDR1 and CDR2 sequences are SGHVS and FQNEAQ. The sample originates from a study of PD-L1 blockade in urothelial cancer. Indicated time point: pretreatment peripheral blood. Profiled with immunoSEQ multiplex PCR; TCRdb holds only in-frame clones, not every one. The table shows roughly 130,000 clones, with about four fifths occurring only once. Study-level results: Patients with durable benefit had greater blood expansion of tumor-associated TCR clones 3 weeks into treatment.

The chain uses TRBV7-8 and TRBJ2-5; 9 bases align to TRBD1. This receptor was taken from a man aged 50-60 years with urothelial cancer. The sequencing used PBMCs, collected around atezolizumab (anti-PD-L1) treatment. For the CDR3, the DNA is TGTGCCAGCAGCACAATCTACGACAGGGGGGAGACCCAGTACTTC. This codes for CASSTIYDRGETQYF.